This is a list of T cell receptor beta chains from one sample in a study of blood T cell repertoires in COVID-19. TCRdb's table, derived via immunoSEQ multiplex PCR, lists solely in-frame clones and lacks some. The sample holds roughly 260,000 clones; 91% are singletons and the top ten take approximately 1.2%. Sequencing was carried out using PBMCs or T cells enriched from blood (not recorded which). The receptors derive from a human donor in a cohort exposed to, infected with or recovered from COVID-19 (not recorded which). The donor label of this sample is uncertain. The CDR3 runs from the conserved cysteine through the conserved F or W. Each record gives: J gene, D gene, V gene, clone size, CDR3 protein, CDR3 DNA. A D gene is named only where the DNA matches it firmly. Clone size is stated in some rows and not others, as once, few, many or a class when expanded.

j_call: TRBJ1-3
d_call: NA
v_call: TRBV27
clone_size: NA
cdr3_aa: CASSPRAGGNTIYF
cdr3_nt: TGTGCCAGCAGTCCCCGAGCGGGAGGAAACACCATATATTTT

j_call: TRBJ1-6
d_call: TRBD1
v_call: TRBV9
clone_size: NA
cdr3_aa: CASSVAGQNNSPLHF
cdr3_nt: TGTGCCAGCAGCGTAGCGGGACAGAACAATTCACCCCTCCACTTT

j_call: TRBJ2-1
d_call: NA
v_call: TRBV11-3
clone_size: NA
cdr3_aa: CASSLDRRTEQFF
cdr3_nt: TGTGCCAGCAGCTTAGATAGGAGGACCGAGCAGTTCTTC

j_call: TRBJ2-5
d_call: TRBD1
v_call: TRBV3-1/TRBV3-2
clone_size: NA
cdr3_aa: CASSPGQGETQYF
cdr3_nt: TGTGCCAGCAGCCCGGGACAGGGAGAGACCCAGTACTTC

j_call: TRBJ1-6
d_call: NA
v_call: TRBV7-9
clone_size: once
cdr3_aa: CASGRDFYNSPLHF
cdr3_nt: TGTGCCAGCGGAAGGGACTTCTATAATTCACCCCTCCACTTT

j_call: TRBJ1-2
d_call: TRBD1
v_call: TRBV6-4
clone_size: few
cdr3_aa: CASSQTGDYGYTF
cdr3_nt: TGTGCCAGCAGTCAGACAGGGGACTATGGCTACACCTTC

j_call: TRBJ2-2
d_call: NA
v_call: TRBV25-1
clone_size: NA
cdr3_aa: CASSPGSGELFF
cdr3_nt: TGTGCCAGCAGTCCAGGGTCCGGGGAGCTGTTTTTT

j_call: TRBJ1-2
d_call: TRBD1
v_call: TRBV7-9
clone_size: NA
cdr3_aa: CASSIDQGAHGYTF
cdr3_nt: TGTGCCAGCAGCATAGATCAGGGGGCGCATGGCTACACCTTC

j_call: TRBJ1-2
d_call: TRBD1
v_call: TRBV30
clone_size: NA
cdr3_aa: CAWRWTGSFGYTF
cdr3_nt: TGTGCCTGGAGGTGGACAGGGAGTTTTGGCTACACCTTC

j_call: TRBJ1-2
d_call: NA
v_call: TRBV7-9
clone_size: NA
cdr3_aa: CASRARGDGGYTF
cdr3_nt: TGTGCCAGCAGGGCGCGGGGTGACGGTGGCTACACCTTC

j_call: TRBJ1-2
d_call: NA
v_call: TRBV6-5
clone_size: NA
cdr3_aa: CASSYTGKGYGYTF
cdr3_nt: TGTGCCAGCAGTTACACAGGGAAGGGCTATGGCTACACCTTC

j_call: TRBJ2-1
d_call: NA
v_call: TRBV29-1
clone_size: NA
cdr3_aa: CSVEERGWRLDKLNEQFF
cdr3_nt: TGCAGCGTTGAAGAAAGGGGTTGGAGACTAGACAAACTCAATGAGCAGTTCTTC

j_call: TRBJ2-2
d_call: TRBD1
v_call: TRBV5-4
clone_size: NA
cdr3_aa: CASSLDRGAGELFF
cdr3_nt: TGTGCCAGCAGCTTGGACAGGGGGGCCGGGGAGCTGTTTTTT

j_call: TRBJ1-2
d_call: TRBD1
v_call: TRBV5-1
clone_size: NA
cdr3_aa: CASKVEGTAYGYTF
cdr3_nt: TGCGCCAGCAAGGTAGAGGGGACAGCCTATGGCTACACCTTC

j_call: TRBJ1-1
d_call: NA
v_call: TRBV6-5
clone_size: NA
cdr3_aa: CASSSGVNTEAFF
cdr3_nt: TGTGCCAGCAGCTCCGGAGTGAACACTGAAGCTTTCTTT

j_call: TRBJ1-6
d_call: NA
v_call: TRBV10-3
clone_size: NA
cdr3_aa: CAIRGTGSPLHF
cdr3_nt: TGTGCCATCAGGGGAACAGGTTCACCCCTCCACTTT

j_call: TRBJ1-1
d_call: TRBD1
v_call: TRBV5-5
clone_size: NA
cdr3_aa: CASSPDWRRDRVIVNTEAFF
cdr3_nt: TGTGCCAGCAGCCCTGATTGGAGGAGGGACAGGGTGATTGTGAACACTGAAGCTTTCTTT

j_call: TRBJ1-2
d_call: NA
v_call: TRBV10-3
clone_size: NA
cdr3_aa: CAISDLENYGYTF
cdr3_nt: TGTGCCATCAGTGATTTGGAGAACTATGGCTACACCTTC

j_call: TRBJ1-3
d_call: NA
v_call: TRBV5-6
clone_size: NA
cdr3_aa: CASSSGSSGNTIYF
cdr3_nt: TGTGCCAGCAGCTCTGGGAGCAGTGGAAACACCATATATTTT

j_call: TRBJ2-5
d_call: NA
v_call: TRBV7-9
clone_size: NA
cdr3_aa: CASSPSRDTETQYF
cdr3_nt: TGTGCCAGCAGCCCCTCCCGGGACACCGAGACCCAGTACTTC